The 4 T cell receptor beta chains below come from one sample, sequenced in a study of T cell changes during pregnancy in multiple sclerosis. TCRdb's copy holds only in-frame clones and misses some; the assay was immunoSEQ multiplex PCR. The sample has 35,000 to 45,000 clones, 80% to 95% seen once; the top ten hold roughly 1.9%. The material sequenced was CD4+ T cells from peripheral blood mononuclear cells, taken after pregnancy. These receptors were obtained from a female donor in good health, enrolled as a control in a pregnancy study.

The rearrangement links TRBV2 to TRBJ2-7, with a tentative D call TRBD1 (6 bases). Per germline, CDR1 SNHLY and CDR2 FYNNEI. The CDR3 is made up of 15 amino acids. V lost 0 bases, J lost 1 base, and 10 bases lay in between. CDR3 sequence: CASSEASQGSYEQYF. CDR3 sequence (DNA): TGTGCCAGCAGTGAAGCTTCACAGGGTTCCTACGAGCAGTACTTC.

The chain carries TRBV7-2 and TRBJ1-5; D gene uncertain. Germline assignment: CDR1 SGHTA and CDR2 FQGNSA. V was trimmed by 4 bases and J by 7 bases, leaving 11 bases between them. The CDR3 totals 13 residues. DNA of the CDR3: TGTGCCAGCAGCTCCCATCCGGGACAGCCCCAGCATTTT. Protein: CASSSHPGQPQHF.

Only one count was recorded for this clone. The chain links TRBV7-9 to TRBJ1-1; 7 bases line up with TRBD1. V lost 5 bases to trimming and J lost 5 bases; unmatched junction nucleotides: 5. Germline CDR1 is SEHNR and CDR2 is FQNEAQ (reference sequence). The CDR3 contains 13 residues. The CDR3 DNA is TGTGCCAGCAGCCATAACAGGGGTACTGAAGCTTTCTTT. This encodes CASSHNRGTEAFF.

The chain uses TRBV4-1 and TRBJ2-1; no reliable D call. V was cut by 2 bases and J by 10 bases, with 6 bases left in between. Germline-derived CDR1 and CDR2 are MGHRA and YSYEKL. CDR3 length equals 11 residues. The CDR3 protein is CASSQYREQFF. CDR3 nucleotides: TGCGCCAGCAGCCAATATCGGGAGCAGTTCTTC.